This entry is about one T cell receptor beta chain. This sample is drawn from a study of CD8 T cells in Susac syndrome. RNA was extracted with the RNeasy kit, and a quantity of about 0.45 to 1 ug was reverse transcribed using random hexamers. Coverage of TCR beta CDR3 amplification by immunoSEQ multiplex PCR extended to 54 Vbeta and 13 Jbeta. TCRdb independently ran MiXCR on the immunoSEQ multiplex PCR reads; one entry per CDR3 protein. The table records under 550,000 distinct CDR3 sequences, approximately 85% of them present only once. Sample: CD8+ T cells from PBMCs. This receptor was obtained from a human donor with multiple sclerosis.

In DNA form, the CDR3 reads TGTGCCAGCGGTATAAGAGAGACCCAGTACTTC. Its translation is CASGIRETQYF. The chain employs TRBV27 and TRBJ2-5; D ambiguous. CDR3 length: 11 residues. The germline CDR1 and CDR2 sequences are MNHEY and SMNVEV (reference sequence). Deletions cut 8 bases from V and 4 bases from J, with 8 bases between.